This T cell receptor beta chain was profiled in a study of breast tumors, draining lymph nodes, adjacent tissues. Germline CDR1 is SGHRS and CDR2 is YFSETQ. The CDR3 consists of 14 residues. Trimming pared 4 bases from V and 10 bases from J, leaving 20 bases between. Study-wide points: The data were judged consistent with most tumor T cells coming from lymph node and expanding in tumor. Tumors had less TCR diversity than lymph nodes, more than nontumor tissue. Luminal-like breast cancer showed significantly greater tumor-nontumor repertoire similarity than basal-like breast cancer did. That most tumor T cells come from lymph nodes remained unproven.

MiXCR was run by TCRdb on the multiplex PCR reads, yielding one entry per CDR3 protein. The table shows 160,000 or so distinct CDR3 sequences, with more than 25% occurring only once. This clonotype was counted only a few times. The antigen is undetermined. Samples came from axillary lymph nodes draining the breast cancer. Sample: axillary lymph node tissue. The chain links TRBV5-1 to TRBJ1-1; perhaps TRBD1 as D (6 bases). This receptor was obtained from a female donor with breast cancer. Some clones in this sample may be carry-over from other donors' samples. The CDR3 reads CASSRIGQFPGAFF. The CDR3 nucleotides read TGCGCCAGCAGCAGAATTGGACAGTTCCCGGGAGCTTTCTTT.